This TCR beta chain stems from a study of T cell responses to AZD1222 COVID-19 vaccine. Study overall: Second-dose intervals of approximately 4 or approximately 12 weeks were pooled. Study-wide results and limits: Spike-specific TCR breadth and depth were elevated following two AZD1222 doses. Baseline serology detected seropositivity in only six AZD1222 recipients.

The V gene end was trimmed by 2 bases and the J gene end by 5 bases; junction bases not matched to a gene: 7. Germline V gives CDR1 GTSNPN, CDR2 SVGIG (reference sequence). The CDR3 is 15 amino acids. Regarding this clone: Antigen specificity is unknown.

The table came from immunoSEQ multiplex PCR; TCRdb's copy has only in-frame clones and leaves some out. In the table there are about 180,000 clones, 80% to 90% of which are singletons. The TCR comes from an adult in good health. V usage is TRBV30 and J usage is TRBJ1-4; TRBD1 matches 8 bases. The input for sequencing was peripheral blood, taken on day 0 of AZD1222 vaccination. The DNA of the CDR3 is TGTGCCTGGAGTCCTACAGGGGGTACCAATGAAAAACTGTTTTTT. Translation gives CAWSPTGGTNEKLFF.